This is a list of T cell receptor beta chains from one sample in a study of CD8 T cells in Susac syndrome. TCRdb reanalysed the immunoSEQ multiplex PCR reads using MiXCR and keeps one entry per CDR3 protein. The sample has under 200,000 distinct CDR3 sequences, 90% to 95% seen once. Sequences were obtained from CD4+ T cells from PBMCs. Receptors were obtained from a human donor with Susac syndrome. Both conserved end residues are part of each CDR3. The D gene is left open where the match is weak. For some rows the clone size is stated as once, few or many, or as a class when expanded; others skip it.

TRBJ2-3 TRBV6-1 TRBD1 - TGTGCCAGCAGTGGTGGGACAGCGACAGATACGCAGTATTTT CASSGGTATDTQYF
TRBJ2-6 TRBV6-5 TRBD1 - TGTGCCAGCAGTTGGGGACAGGGCCCCTCTGGGGCCAACGTCCTGACTTTC CASSWGQGPSGANVLTF
TRBJ2-2 TRBV6-5 TRBD1 - TGTGCCAGCAGTTACTCGGCCGCAGGGGGCACCGGGGAGCTGTTTTTT CASSYSAAGGTGELFF
TRBJ2-5 TRBV25-1 - - TGTGCCAGCGGAGGGACAGCCTCACAAGAGACCCAGTACTTC CASGGTASQETQYF
TRBJ1-6 TRBV20-1 - - TGCAGTGCTAGAGATCCCGCTAGCTCCTATAATTCACCCCTCCATTTT CSARDPASSYNSPLHF
TRBJ2-3 TRBV2 TRBD2 - TGTGCCAGCAGTGGAGCGGGAGGAAGGACAGATACGCAGTATTTT CASSGAGGRTDTQYF
TRBJ1-5 TRBV18 - - TGTGCCAGCTCACCAATGGGGGCTTCTGGACAGCCCCAGCATTTT CASSPMGASGQPQHF
TRBJ1-2 TRBV4-1 TRBD1 - TGCGCCAGCAGCCAGGCGGGACAGGGAGTTGGTGGCTACACCTTC CASSQAGQGVGGYTF
TRBJ1-6 TRBV7-9 - - TGTGCCAGCAGCTTAGTCTCCGGGACCGATTCACCCCTCCACTTT CASSLVSGTDSPLHF
TRBJ2-5 TRBV6-5 - - TGTGCCAGCAGGCACACAGAGACCCAGTACTTC CASRHTETQYF
TRBJ1-6 TRBV20-1 TRBD1 - TGCAGTGCGACCGGACAGGGGAGAGAGTCCCTCCACTTT CSATGQGRESLHF
TRBJ2-5 TRBV12-3/TRBV12-4 - - TGTGCCAGCAGTTTAGTGTCCGGGGCCCAAGAGACCCAGTACTTC CASSLVSGAQETQYF
TRBJ2-1 TRBV5-1 - - TGCGCCAGCAGCGTAGCCTCAAAGAATGAGCAGTTCTTC CASSVASKNEQFF
TRBJ1-2 TRBV5-6 - - TGTGCCAGCAGCTGGGAGAGGAATGGCTACACCTTC CASSWERNGYTF
TRBJ1-4 TRBV12-3/TRBV12-4 - once TGTGCCAGCCTACGGACAGAGAATGAAAAACTGTTTTTT CASLRTENEKLFF
TRBJ2-7 TRBV6-1 - - TGTGCCAGCAGTACCGGCAGAAACTACGAGCAGTACTTC CASSTGRNYEQYF
TRBJ2-1 TRBV20-1 TRBD2 - TGCAGTGCTAGACCCGCTCTAGCGGGGGGGTCTAATGAGCAGTTCTTC CSARPALAGGSNEQFF
TRBJ2-1 TRBV7-8 TRBD2 - TGTGCCAGCAGCCTCCATCGACTAGCGGGGATACCCTACAATGAGCAGTTCTTC CASSLHRLAGIPYNEQFF
TRBJ2-7 TRBV20-1 - - TGCAGTGCTAGAGCGGAGGGTCTCTACGAGCAGTACTTC CSARAEGLYEQYF
TRBJ2-3 TRBV25-1 TRBD1 - TGTGCCAGCAGTGAATGGGGGACAGGGAGAGATACGCAGTATTTT CASSEWGTGRDTQYF
TRBJ2-2 TRBV5-6 TRBD2 - TGTGCCAGCAGCTTGGGTTTAGCGGGGGTCATGAACACCGGGGAGCTGTTTTTT CASSLGLAGVMNTGELFF
TRBJ2-7 TRBV5-1 TRBD1 - TGCGCCAGCAGCATTAGTCGGGACAGAAGAACCTACGAGCAGTACTTC CASSISRDRRTYEQYF
TRBJ2-2 TRBV7-6 TRBD2 - TGTGCCAGCAGCCCCGAGAGCGGGGGCCTCACCGGGGAGCTGTTTTTT CASSPESGGLTGELFF
TRBJ1-1 TRBV5-1 - - TGCGCCAGCAGCTTGAAGGGGGACACTGAAGCTTTCTTT CASSLKGDTEAFF
TRBJ1-5 TRBV7-6 - - TGTGCCAGCAGCAGAGGGGGGGAGAATCAGCCCCAGCATTTT CASSRGGENQPQHF
TRBJ2-7 TRBV27 - - TGTGCCAGCAGTCGGGAGAGCGGCGAGCAGTACTTC CASSRESGEQYF